This TCR beta chain emerged from a study of shared clonotypes between healthy human individuals. Study conclusions and caveats: The authors expected sequencing depth to affect clonotype sharing among donors. The donor pool, a small one, limited the genetic and exposure-history diversity represented.

V lost 0 bases, J lost 2 bases, and 4 bases stayed unmatched. Germline values: CDR1 LNHNV, CDR2 YYDKDF (reference sequence). The CDR3 sequence is 15 residues long. TCRdb keeps only in-frame clones here, not all; method: immunoSEQ multiplex PCR. Of around 1.9 million clones in the sample, 93% were seen once. A note on this clone: As yet, its antigen is unknown.

It was CD45RO-negative cells, positively selected for CCR7, that made up naive CD8 cells, with terminally differentiated effector memory CD45RA+ cells excluded. The chain couples TRBV15 to TRBJ2-7; 7 nucleotides agree with TRBD2. The sample was naive CD8+ T cells from PBMCs. This sequence originates from a man aged 18 to 35 in good health. Some clones in this sample may be carry-over from other donors' samples. The CDR3 protein is CATSRDRGRTYEQYF. For the CDR3, the DNA is TGTGCCACCAGCAGAGATCGCGGGAGAACCTACGAGCAGTACTTC.